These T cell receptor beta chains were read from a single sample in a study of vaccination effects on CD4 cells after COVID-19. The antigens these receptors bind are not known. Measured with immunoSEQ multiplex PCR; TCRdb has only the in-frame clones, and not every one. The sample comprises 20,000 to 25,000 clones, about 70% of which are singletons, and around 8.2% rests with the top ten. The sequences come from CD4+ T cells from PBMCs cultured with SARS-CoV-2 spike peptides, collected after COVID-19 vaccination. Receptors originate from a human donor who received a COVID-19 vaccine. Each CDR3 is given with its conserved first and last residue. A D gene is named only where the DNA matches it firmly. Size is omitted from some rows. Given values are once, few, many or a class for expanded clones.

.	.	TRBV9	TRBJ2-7	CASSVDGLYEQYF	TGTGCCAGCAGCGTAGACGGTCTCTACGAGCAGTACTTC
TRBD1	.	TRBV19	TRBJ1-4	CASKGQGMRGNEKLFF	TGTGCCAGTAAAGGACAGGGGATGAGGGGTAATGAAAAACTGTTTTTT
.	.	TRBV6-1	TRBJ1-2	CASSEAGMDSSGGYTF	TGTGCCAGCAGTGAAGCCGGGATGGACAGTTCGGGTGGCTACACCTTC
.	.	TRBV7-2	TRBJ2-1	CASSLYFKAQEQFF	TGTGCCAGCAGCTTATATTTTAAGGCCCAGGAGCAGTTCTTC
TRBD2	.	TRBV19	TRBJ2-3	CASSMRVSGDTDTQYF	TGTGCCAGTAGTATGCGAGTTAGCGGGGACACAGATACGCAGTATTTT
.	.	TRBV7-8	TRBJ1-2	CASSLDPGRLKSDTF	TGTGCCAGCAGCTTAGACCCGGGGCGCCTAAAGAGCGACACCTTC
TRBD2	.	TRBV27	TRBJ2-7	CASSGLAGAAEQYF	TGTGCCAGCAGTGGTCTAGCGGGAGCAGCCGAGCAGTACTTC
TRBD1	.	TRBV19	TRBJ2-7	CASSMGQGSYEQYF	TGTGCCAGTAGTATGGGACAGGGCTCCTACGAGCAGTACTTC
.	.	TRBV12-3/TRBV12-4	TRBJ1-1	CASRLGLATEAFF	TGTGCCAGCAGGCTAGGGTTGGCCACTGAAGCTTTCTTT
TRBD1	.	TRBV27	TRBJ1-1	CASSSQGAGAFF	TGTGCCAGCAGTTCCCAGGGGGCAGGAGCTTTCTTT
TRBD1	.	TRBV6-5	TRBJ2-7	CASSSPGQGVHEQYF	TGTGCCAGCAGTTCTCCGGGACAGGGGGTCCACGAGCAGTACTTC
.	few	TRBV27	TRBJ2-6	CASSPDGTGANVLTF	TGTGCCAGCAGTCCCGACGGTACGGGGGCCAACGTCCTGACTTTC
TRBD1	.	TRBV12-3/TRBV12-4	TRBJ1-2	CASSTGANYGYTF	TGTGCCAGCAGCACAGGGGCTAACTATGGCTACACCTTC
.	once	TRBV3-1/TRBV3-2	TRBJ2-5	CASSQIRGETQYF	TGTGCCAGCAGCCAAATAAGGGGGGAGACCCAGTACTTC
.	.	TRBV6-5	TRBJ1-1	CASSYGRREGTEAFF	TGTGCCAGCAGTTACGGTCGCAGGGAGGGCACTGAAGCTTTCTTT
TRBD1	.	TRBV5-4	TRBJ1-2	CASSSWTGANYGYTF	TGTGCCAGCAGCTCTTGGACAGGGGCCAACTATGGCTACACCTTC
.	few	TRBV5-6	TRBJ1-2	CASSLDSGYTF	TGTGCCAGCAGCTTGGACAGTGGCTACACCTTC
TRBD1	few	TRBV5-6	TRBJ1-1	CASSLALTRTGGNTEAFF	TGTGCCAGCAGCTTGGCGCTAACGAGGACAGGGGGGAACACTGAAGCTTTCTTT
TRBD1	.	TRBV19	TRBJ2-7	CASSTTTGAYEQYF	TGTGCCAGTAGTACGACGACAGGGGCCTACGAGCAGTACTTC
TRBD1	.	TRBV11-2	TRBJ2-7	CASSLQGVSYEQYF	TGTGCCAGCAGCTTACAGGGGGTCTCCTACGAGCAGTACTTC
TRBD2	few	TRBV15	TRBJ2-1	CATSREVAGEGQFF	TGTGCCACCAGCAGAGAGGTAGCGGGAGAGGGGCAGTTCTTC
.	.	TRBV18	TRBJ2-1	CASSYGGTYNEQFF	TGTGCCAGCTCATACGGGGGCACCTACAATGAGCAGTTCTTC
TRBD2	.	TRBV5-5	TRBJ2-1	CASSLARIAGGDYNEQFF	TGTGCCAGCAGCTTGGCCCGGATAGCGGGAGGGGATTACAATGAGCAGTTCTTC